The 11 T cell receptor beta chains below come from one sample, sequenced in a study of blood T cell repertoires in COVID-19. The protocol was immunoSEQ multiplex PCR, while the TCRdb copy is restricted to in-frame clones and leaves out a portion. Among more than 250,000 clones, about four fifths were seen once, and the ten largest hold roughly 5.3%. The sequenced sample consisted of PBMCs or T cells enriched from blood (not recorded which). These receptors were taken from a man in his forties who had been exposed to COVID-19.

This chain connects TRBV19 to TRBJ1-6, with a possible D match to TRBD1 (5 bases). V was trimmed by 5 bases and J by 8 bases, leaving 19 bases between them. Germline V lookup: CDR1 LNHDA, CDR2 SQIVND (reference sequence). The CDR3 sequence is 16 residues long. The CDR3 spells CASSPIHGGRDSPLHF. In nucleotides, the CDR3 is TGTGCCAGTAGTCCCATCCACGGGGGAAGGGATTCACCCCTCCACTTT.

The chain links TRBV9 to TRBJ2-7, with 9 positions matching TRBD1. This CDR3 has 14 residues. V dropped 5 bases and J dropped 3; count of bases not matched to a gene: 6. The germline V gene encodes CDR1 SGDLS and CDR2 YYNGEE. CDR3 protein: CASSRTGENYEQYF. CDR3 DNA: TGTGCCAGCAGTAGGACAGGGGAAAACTACGAGCAGTACTTC.

V gene TRBV7-9 combines with J gene TRBJ2-5; 13 bases fit TRBD2. The V and J ends lost 4 bases and 5 bases, in that order; junction bases with no gene match: 1. The CDR3 is 14 residues long. The germline gives CDR1 SEHNR, CDR2 FQNEAQ (reference sequence). CDR3 in DNA: TGTGCCAGCAGCTCGACTAGCGGGGGGGAGACCCAGTACTTC. Protein sequence: CASSSTSGGETQYF.

This clone was detected only a few times. The gene calls are TRBV6-5 and TRBJ1-5, with 7 positions matching TRBD1. CDR3 length: 15 residues. Trimming took 6 bases from V and 0 from J; bases not matched to a gene: 5. CDR1 is MNHEY, CDR2 SVGAGI, per germline. Here the CDR3 reads CASSTGQLSNQPQHF. The CDR3 DNA reads TGTGCCAGCAGCACGGGACAGCTTAGCAATCAGCCCCAGCATTTT.

This rearrangement joins TRBV30 to TRBJ2-1; 15 nucleotides agree with TRBD2. V trimming: 5 bases; J trimming: 9 bases; junction bases outside the gene matches: 8. Germline CDR1 reads GTSNPN; CDR2 reads SVGIG (reference sequence). The CDR3 consists of 15 residues. The DNA for the CDR3 is TGTGCCTGGGAGAATAAGGGACTAGCGGGAGGTGAGCAGTTCTTC. This gives the protein CAWENKGLAGGEQFF.

In its sample, this clone was seen a few times. Other DNA sequences in the sample encode the same CDR3. This chain uses TRBV5-1 with TRBJ2-7; TRBD2 might be the D (5 bases). V dropped 7 bases and J dropped 0 bases, with 14 bases sitting between them. Germline V gene lookup returns CDR1 SGHRS and CDR2 YFSETQ. The CDR3 loop spans 14 amino acids. CDR3 nucleotides: TGCGCCAGCTCGCTTTCGGGGAGCTCCTACGAGCAGTACTTC. Protein product: CASSLSGSSYEQYF.

This CDR3 reads CSVVGVSGRVYEQYF. The DNA of the CDR3 is TGCAGCGTTGTAGGTGTTAGCGGGAGGGTCTACGAGCAGTACTTC. The genes are TRBV29-1 and TRBJ2-7; 11 nucleotides line up with TRBD2. Trimming cost V 4 bases and J 3 bases; bases outside gene matches: 8. This CDR3 is 15 amino acids long. Per the germline V gene, CDR1 is SQVTM and CDR2 is ANQGSEA.

The genes are TRBV9 and TRBJ2-6, with D maybe TRBD1 (6 bases). CDR1 is SGDLS, CDR2 YYNGEE, per germline. This CDR3 has 15 residues. Trimming took off 3 bases at V and 0 bases at J, with 7 bases between the two ends. CDR3 nucleotide sequence: TGTGCCAGCAGCGCACAGGGCTCTGGGGCCAACGTCCTGACTTTC. This codes for CASSAQGSGANVLTF. Drawing the rest from reference TRBV9 and TRBJ2-6, the complete variable domain is DSGVTQTPKHLITATGQRVTLRCSPRSGDLSVYWYQQSLDQGLQFLIQYYNGEERAKGNILERFSAQQFPDLHSELNLSSLELGDSALYFCASSAQGSGANVLTFGAGSRLTVL.

This clone is a singleton in its sample. This rearrangement joins TRBV5-4 to TRBJ1-2; no firm D call. Trimming shortened V by 4 bases and J by 9 bases, and 10 bases separated the two germline ends. This CDR3 region has 11 residues. CDR1 SGHNT and CDR2 YYREEE come from the germline V gene (reference sequence). The CDR3, as DNA: TGTGCCAGCAGCGCCCCCGGGAGCTACACCTTC. Translated: CASSAPGSYTF.

The chain combines TRBV12-3 or TRBV12-4 with TRBJ1-2, with D possibly TRBD1 on 6 matching bases. This CDR3 contains 13 residues. Trimming stripped 5 bases from V and 8 bases from J, with 15 bases between. CDR3 loop: CASSVNRADGYTF. The CDR3 DNA follows: TGTGCCAGCAGTGTAAACAGGGCGGACGGCTACACCTTC.

The chain recombines TRBV10-3 with TRBJ2-1; 7 positions agree with TRBD2. After removal of 4 bases from V and 7 bases from J, the junction contained 7 bases not matched to a gene. The CDR3 is made up of 14 amino acids. The V gene's germline CDR1 is ENHRY and CDR2 SYGVKD. The CDR3 sequence: CAISGDYHSNEQFF. The CDR3 nucleotides read TGTGCCATCAGTGGGGACTATCATTCAAATGAGCAGTTCTTC.